This T cell receptor (beta chain) came from a study of T-cell memory formation after mild COVID-19. This clonotype has only a few counts. The antigen is undetermined. Per the germline V gene, CDR1 is SGHVS and CDR2 is FQNEAQ. The CDR3 runs 19 residues. V gave up 1 base and J gave up 1 base; unmatched junction bases: 13. TCRdb fed the 5' RACE reads into MiXCR, producing one record per CDR3 protein. The sample lists about 110,000 distinct CDR3 sequences, around 15% occurring once. Findings and limits, study-wide: There were some responding clones in pre-infection memory, which suggested that cross-reactive memory had joined. CD4+ bias marked clones expanding day 15 to 37, unlike balanced contracting clones.

The gene calls are TRBV7-8 and TRBJ2-1, with TRBD2 matching 7 bases. Sequencing was done on a sample of PBMCs or a T cell subset sorted from them (not recorded which). The source of this sequence is an adult woman who had mild COVID-19 (a few samples of this study predate the infection). Cell type and time point are not known. The CDR3: CASSLVGQGGSRSYNEQFF. DNA of the CDR3: TGTGCCAGCAGCTTAGTTGGTCAGGGAGGGAGTAGGTCCTACAATGAGCAGTTCTTC.